This section outlines one T cell receptor (beta chain) sequence together with its context. Its specificity is unknown. Its ends do not fully match the called genes, so a read error is possible. The entry originates in a study of tumor and adjacent non-tumor tissue in lung cancer. TCRbeta libraries were built with three rounds of nested PCR, modified from ARM-PCR. TCRdb recomputed calls from the multiplex PCR reads with MiXCR, one row per CDR3 protein. The repertoire holds about 67,000 distinct CDR3 sequences, with 75% to 85% as singletons. This sample's RNA came from whole unsorted tissue. The normal lung tissue was taken more than 3 cm from the tumor edge. The CDR3 has 12 amino acids. Germline assignment: CDR1 MNHEY and CDR2 SVGAGI. General study results and limits: Significantly higher TCR diversity was found in tumor than normal lung. Tumor repertoires had a smaller top 100 clone share than normal lung.

This sequence originates from a man aged 55 to 70 with non-small cell lung cancer. Sequenced sample: distant non-tumor lung tissue. J is TRBJ1-2 and V is TRBV6-5, with a tentative D call TRBD1 (5 bases). The CDR3 DNA reads as TGTGCCACCATGTCCGGGGCGCGTGGCTACACTTTC. It specifies CATMSGARGYTF.